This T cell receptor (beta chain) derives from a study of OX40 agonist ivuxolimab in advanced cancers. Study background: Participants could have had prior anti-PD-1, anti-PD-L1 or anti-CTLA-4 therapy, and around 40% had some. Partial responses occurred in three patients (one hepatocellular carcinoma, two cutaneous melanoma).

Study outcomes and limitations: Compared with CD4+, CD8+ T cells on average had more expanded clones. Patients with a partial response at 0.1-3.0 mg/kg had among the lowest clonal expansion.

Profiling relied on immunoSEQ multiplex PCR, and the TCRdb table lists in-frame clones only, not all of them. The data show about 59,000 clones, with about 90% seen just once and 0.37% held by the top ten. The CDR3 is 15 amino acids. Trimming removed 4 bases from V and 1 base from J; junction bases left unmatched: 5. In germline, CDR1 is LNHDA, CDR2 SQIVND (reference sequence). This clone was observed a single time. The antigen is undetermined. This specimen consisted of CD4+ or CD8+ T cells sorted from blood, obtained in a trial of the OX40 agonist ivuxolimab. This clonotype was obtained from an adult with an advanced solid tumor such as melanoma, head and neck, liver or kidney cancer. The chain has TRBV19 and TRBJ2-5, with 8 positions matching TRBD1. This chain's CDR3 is CASSRTGFSQETQYF. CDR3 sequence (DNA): TGTGCCAGTAGTAGGACAGGGTTCTCCCAAGAGACCCAGTACTTC. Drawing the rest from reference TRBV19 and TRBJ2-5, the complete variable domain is DGGITQSPKYLFRKEGQNVTLSCEQNLNHDAMYWYRQDPGQGLRLIYYSQIVNDFQKGDIAEGYSVSREKKESFPLTVTSAQKNPTAFYLCASSRTGFSQETQYFGPGTRLLVL.